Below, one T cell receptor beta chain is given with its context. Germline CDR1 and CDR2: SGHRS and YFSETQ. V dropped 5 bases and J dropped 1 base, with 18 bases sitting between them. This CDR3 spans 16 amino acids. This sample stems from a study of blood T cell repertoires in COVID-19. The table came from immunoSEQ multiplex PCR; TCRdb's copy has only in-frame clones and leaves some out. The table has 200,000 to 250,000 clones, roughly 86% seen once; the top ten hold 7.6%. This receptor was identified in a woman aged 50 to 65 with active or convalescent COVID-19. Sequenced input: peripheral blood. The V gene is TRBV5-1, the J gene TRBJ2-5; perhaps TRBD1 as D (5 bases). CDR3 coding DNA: TGCGCCAGCAGTCAGGGCTCCCCGGCCCCCCAAGAGACCCAGTACTTC. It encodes CASSQGSPAPQETQYF.